These 20 T cell receptor beta chains came from one sample sequenced in a study of blood T cell repertoires in COVID-19. Produced via immunoSEQ multiplex PCR; TCRdb's table is partial and in-frame only. Here the sample spans some 48,000 clones, around four fifths being singletons. The sample was peripheral blood. These receptors originate from a human donor in a cohort sampled during active COVID-19.

The chain couples TRBV18 to TRBJ1-1, with D maybe TRBD1 (5 bases). Germline V gene data show CDR1 as KGHSH and CDR2 as LQKENI. Trimming took off 2 bases at V and 6 bases at J, with 19 bases between the two ends. The CDR3 extends over 16 amino acids. CDR3 bases: TGTGCCAGCTCACCAATCCCTGAGCAGGGTATATCTGAAGCTTTCTTT. This codes for CASSPIPEQGISEAFF.

The gene calls are TRBV6-4 and TRBJ2-3, with 7 bases lining up with TRBD2. The CDR3 consists of 13 residues. Germline lookup yields CDR1 MRHNA and CDR2 SNTAGT. After removal of 10 bases from V and 1 base from J, the junction contained 5 bases not matched to a gene. The CDR3 region has the DNA TGTGCCACGGGGGGAGACGGCACAGATACGCAGTATTTT. It is translated as CATGGDGTDTQYF.

The DNA of the CDR3 is TGTGCCAGCAGCCTCGGGACTAGACTCACAGATACGCAGTATTTT. As protein: CASSLGTRLTDTQYF. V and J are TRBV4-2 and TRBJ2-3; 8 nucleotides match TRBD2. Germline assignment: CDR1 LGHNA and CDR2 YNFKEQ. The length of the CDR3 is 15 residues. V dropped 4 bases and J dropped 2; count of bases not matched to a gene: 5.

The chain has TRBV18 and TRBJ2-2, with 10 bases identical to TRBD2. The CDR3 contains 17 residues. Germline V CDR1 and CDR2: KGHSH, LQKENI. V gave up 0 bases and J gave up 4 bases; unmatched junction bases: 5. The CDR3 here is CASSPPSGGTSTGELFF. In DNA, the CDR3 is TGTGCCAGCTCACCACCTAGCGGGGGGACATCCACCGGGGAGCTGTTTTTT.

The CDR3 DNA reads TGTGCCGGCAATGAGGGGACAGGGGTCGAGACCCAGTACTTC. Translated: CAGNEGTGVETQYF. The gene calls are TRBV2 and TRBJ2-5, with 10 bases fitting TRBD1. Trimming took 11 bases from V and 5 from J; bases not matched to a gene: 11. In germline, CDR1 is SNHLY, CDR2 FYNNEI. This CDR3 region has 14 residues.

The J gene is TRBJ2-1, the V gene TRBV7-2, with D unclear. Looked up from germline, CDR1 is SGHTA and CDR2 is FQGNSA. The CDR3 sequence is 14 residues long. V dropped 1 base and J dropped 2 bases, with 6 bases sitting between them. DNA of the CDR3: TGTGCCAGCAGCTTAGGCCTAGCCTACAATGAGCAGTTCTTC. Amino acid sequence: CASSLGLAYNEQFF.

The chain combines TRBV19 with TRBJ2-3; D remains unclear. The ends were cut back, 5 bases at V and 6 bases at J, with 15 bases in the middle. CDR1 is LNHDA, CDR2 SQIVND, per germline (reference sequence). This CDR3 spans 14 amino acids. The CDR3 nucleotides read TGTGCCAGTAGTCCACTACTATTTCAGGATACGCAGTATTTT. It translates to CASSPLLFQDTQYF.

The genes are TRBV11-2 and TRBJ2-7; 7 nucleotides line up with TRBD2. Germline trimming cut 4 bases from V and 7 bases from J; bases unmatched to any gene: 16. The CDR3 is 16 residues long. Germline loops: CDR1 SGHAT, CDR2 FQNNGV. CDR3 amino acids: CASSSYRGPRAGEQYF. The CDR3 DNA is TGTGCCAGCAGCTCATATAGGGGTCCGAGAGCGGGGGAGCAGTACTTC.

This chain links TRBV6-5 with TRBJ1-4; tentatively, D is TRBD1 (5 bases). There are 13 residues in the CDR3. Trimming pared 8 bases from V and 6 bases from J, leaving 13 bases between. The germline V gene encodes CDR1 MNHEY and CDR2 SVGAGI. The CDR3 region has the DNA TGTGCCAGCCGGGAGGGGTCGGATGAAAAACTGTTTTTT. Translated: CASREGSDEKLFF.

This chain joins TRBV25-1 and TRBJ2-1, with unresolved D. The V end was cut by 5 bases, the J end by 6 bases, with 8 bases between. The germline CDR1 and CDR2 sequences are MGHDK and SYGVNS. CDR3 length: 12 amino acids. The chain's CDR3 is CASSPGANEQFF. In nucleotides, the CDR3 is TGTGCCAGCAGTCCGGGTGCCAATGAGCAGTTCTTC.

This clone occurred once. This chain joins TRBV7-3 and TRBJ2-1, with D tentatively TRBD1 (6 bases). The germline V gene has CDR1 SGHTA and CDR2 FQGTGA. The CDR3 is made up of 13 amino acids. V was shortened by 5 bases and J by 6 bases, with 11 bases between the two germline ends. The CDR3 reads CASSQGTGNEQFF. CDR3 DNA sequence: TGTGCCAGCAGCCAGGGGACGGGCAATGAGCAGTTCTTC.

This clone was seen only once. The V and J genes are TRBV18 and TRBJ1-6; D remains unclear. The CDR3 has 16 residues. Germline CDR1 and CDR2: KGHSH and LQKENI. The V gene lost 6 bases and the J gene lost 8 bases, with 20 bases spanning the gap. In DNA form, the CDR3 reads TGTGCCAGCTCCCTCGTTGGGGAGGGATCGGATTCACCCCTCCACTTT. Its protein product is CASSLVGEGSDSPLHF.

This clone has a single count. This sequence joins TRBV11-3 and TRBJ2-5; 7 bases are shared with TRBD2. CDR3 length equals 12 residues. V gave up 6 bases and J gave up 3 bases; unmatched junction bases: 1. The germline V gene has CDR1 SGHNT and CDR2 YENEEA. Here the CDR3 DNA reads TGTGCCAGCAGTCGGGGGGAAGAGACCCAGTACTTC. Its protein product is CASSRGEETQYF.

The chain carries TRBV19 and TRBJ1-6, with D unresolved. Germline V gives CDR1 LNHDA, CDR2 SQIVND (reference sequence). Trimming pared 5 bases from V and 6 bases from J, leaving 17 bases between. The CDR3 is 16 amino acids. The CDR3 region has the DNA TGTGCCAGTAGTGCGGTCCTAAGTATCCCTAATTCACCCCTCCACTTT. The encoded protein is CASSAVLSIPNSPLHF.

The rearrangement joins TRBV18 to TRBJ1-1; D gene ambiguous. The germline V gene has CDR1 KGHSH and CDR2 LQKENI. The CDR3 totals 13 residues. The V end was cut by 5 bases, the J end by 3 bases, with 10 bases between. CDR3 loop: CASSDMRDTEAFF. The CDR3 DNA reads TGTGCCAGCTCAGATATGAGAGACACTGAAGCTTTCTTT. The complete variable domain, with remaining parts taken from reference TRBV18 and TRBJ1-1, reads NAGVMQNPRHLVRRRGQEARLRCSPMKGHSHVYWYRQLPEEGLKFMVYLQKENIIDESGMPKERFSAEFPKEGPSILRIQQVVRGDSAAYFCASSDMRDTEAFFGQGTRLTVV.

This chain connects TRBV10-3 to TRBJ1-6; TRBD1 is a possible D gene (5 bases). This CDR3 spans 13 amino acids. V shed 11 bases and J shed 8 bases, with 16 bases lying between them. CDR1 is ENHRY and CDR2 is SYGVKD in the germline V gene. The CDR3 DNA follows: TGTGCCGCCAAGGACACCCAATATTCACCCCTCCACTTT. It is translated as CAAKDTQYSPLHF.

V is TRBV6-2 or TRBV6-3 and J is TRBJ1-2, with 8 positions matching TRBD1. V trimming: 0 bases; J trimming: 7 bases; junction bases outside the gene matches: 4. CDR3 length equals 14 residues. Germline V lookup: CDR1 MNHEY, CDR2 SVGEGT. This CDR3 reads CASSYSQGALGYTF. The CDR3 coding sequence is TGTGCCAGCAGTTACTCGCAGGGGGCGCTTGGCTACACCTTC.

The V and J genes are TRBV6-6 and TRBJ1-1, with 11 bases matching TRBD1. The CDR3 spans 13 residues. From germline, CDR1 is MNHNY and CDR2 SVGAGI (reference sequence). With 8 bases clipped from V and 4 bases from J, the junction kept 3 bases outside the gene matches. CDR3 region: CASFGTGGTEAFF. The CDR3 DNA reads as TGTGCCAGCTTCGGGACAGGGGGCACTGAAGCTTTCTTT.

The chain uses TRBV9 and TRBJ2-3, with D perhaps matching TRBD2 (5 bases). Germline V CDR1 and CDR2: SGDLS, YYNGEE. This CDR3 has 14 amino acids. Deletions cut 5 bases from V and 2 bases from J, with 12 bases between. The CDR3 DNA is TGTGCCAGCAGGCCGGGAACAAACACAGATACGCAGTATTTT. Amino acid sequence: CASRPGTNTDTQYF.

The V call is TRBV2, the J call TRBJ1-5; D possibly corresponds to TRBD1 (5 bases). Germline lookup yields CDR1 SNHLY and CDR2 FYNNEI. Trimming shortened V by 3 bases and J by 10 bases, and 16 bases separated the two germline ends. The CDR3 loop spans 14 amino acids. The CDR3 spells CASSDRAHGGPQHF. CDR3 DNA: TGTGCCAGCAGTGATCGGGCTCACGGGGGTCCCCAGCATTTT.